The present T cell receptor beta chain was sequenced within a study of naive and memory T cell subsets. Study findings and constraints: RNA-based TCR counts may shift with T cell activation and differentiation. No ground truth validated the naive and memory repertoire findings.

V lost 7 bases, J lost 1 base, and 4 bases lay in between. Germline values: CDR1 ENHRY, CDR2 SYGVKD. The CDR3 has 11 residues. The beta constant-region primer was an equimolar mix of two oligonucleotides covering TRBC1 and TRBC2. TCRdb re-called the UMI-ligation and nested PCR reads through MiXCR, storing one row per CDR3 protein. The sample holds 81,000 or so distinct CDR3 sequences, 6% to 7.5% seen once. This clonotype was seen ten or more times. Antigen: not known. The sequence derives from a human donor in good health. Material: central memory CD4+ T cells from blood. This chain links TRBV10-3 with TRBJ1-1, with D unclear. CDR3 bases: TGTGCCATCAAGGAGAACACTGAAGCTTTCTTT. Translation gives CAIKENTEAFF.